The 30 T cell receptor beta chains given below trace back to one sample, sequenced in a study of CD8 T cells in ankylosing spondylitis. Findings and limits, study-wide: Several highly homologous variants formed a TCR beta motif that appeared characteristic of ankylosing spondylitis blood.

Their antigens are not known. TCRdb ran MiXCR on the 5' RACE reads and lists one entry per CDR3 protein. This sample carries some 700,000 distinct CDR3 sequences, 15% to 20% of them seen once, and the ten largest clones take approximately 18%. Sequencing used blood, either unsorted or a sorted T cell fraction (not recorded which). Every receptor here comes from a male donor with ankylosing spondylitis.

The rearrangement joins TRBV27 to TRBJ2-2; D not resolved. Per the germline V gene, CDR1 is MNHEY and CDR2 is SMNVEV (reference sequence). The V gene lost 4 bases and the J gene lost 5 bases, with 11 bases spanning the gap. The CDR3 extends over 14 amino acids. The CDR3 loop is CASSSQLRTGELFF. The CDR3 DNA is TGTGCCAGCAGTTCCCAACTCCGTACCGGGGAGCTGTTTTTT.

In its sample, this clonotype was seen a few times. This rearrangement joins TRBV9 to TRBJ2-7; tentatively, D is TRBD2 (6 bases). The germline V gene has CDR1 SGDLS and CDR2 YYNGEE. The V and J ends lost 3 bases and 7 bases respectively, with 23 bases between them. CDR3 length: 16 residues. The CDR3 here is CASSGSHLDPRGEQYF. Written as DNA, the CDR3 is TGTGCCAGCAGCGGAAGCCACCTCGACCCACGGGGGGAGCAGTACTTC.

V gene TRBV29-1 combines with J gene TRBJ1-4; 7 bases agree with TRBD1. The CDR3 extends over 15 amino acids. V lost 4 bases and J lost 8; bases outside the gene matches: 13. Germline V gene data show CDR1 as SQVTM and CDR2 as ANQGSEA. CDR3: CSVAAMGTVEEKLFF. The CDR3 DNA follows: TGCAGCGTTGCTGCAATGGGGACAGTGGAAGAAAAACTGTTTTTT.

V and J are TRBV14 and TRBJ2-1; TRBD2 aligns across 10 bases. Trimming took 3 bases from V and 3 from J; bases not matched to a gene: 5. Germline V gene data show CDR1 as SGHDN and CDR2 as FVKESK. The CDR3 extends over 16 amino acids. This CDR3 is CASSHLTSGLYNEQFF. CDR3 coding DNA: TGTGCCAGCAGCCACCTGACTAGCGGGCTCTACAATGAGCAGTTCTTC.

The rearrangement joins TRBV6-1 to TRBJ1-3, with 8 bases fitting TRBD1. In germline, CDR1 is MNHNS, CDR2 SASEGT. The CDR3 runs to 15 residues. V gave up 4 bases and J gave up 0 bases; unmatched junction bases: 2. The CDR3 spells CASSAGQDSGNTIYF. CDR3 nucleotides: TGTGCCAGCAGTGCGGGACAGGACTCTGGAAACACCATATATTTT.

This chain connects TRBV20-1 to TRBJ2-3; 12 nucleotides line up with TRBD2. J lost 6 bases, V lost 5 bases, and 6 bases had no gene match. There are 14 residues in the CDR3. Germline CDR1 is DFQATT and CDR2 is SNEGSKA (reference sequence). As DNA, the CDR3 is TGCAGTGCTTGGACTAGCGGGGATACGGATACGCAGTATTTT. Translating it yields CSAWTSGDTDTQYF.

The table lists this clonotype with a few counts. V and J are TRBV7-8 and TRBJ2-2; unclear D gene. The CDR3 has 19 residues. V was trimmed by 6 bases and J by 1 base, leaving 24 bases between them. Germline assignment: CDR1 SGHVS and CDR2 FQNEAQ. CDR3 in DNA: TGTGCCAGCAGATCTTCGAAGACCACCTCCCGCAAGAACACCGGGGAGCTGTTTTTT. Translated, it gives CASRSSKTTSRKNTGELFF. Variable domain in full (rest from reference TRBV7-8 and TRBJ2-2): GAGVSQSPRYKVAKRGQDVALRCDPISGHVSLFWYQQALGQGPEFLTYFQNEAQLDKSGLPSDRFFAERPEGSVSTLKIQRTQQEDSAVYLCASRSSKTTSRKNTGELFFGEGSRLTVL.

This clonotype turned up a few times. This chain connects TRBV29-1 to TRBJ2-7, with 10 bases aligning to TRBD1. Unmatched junction bases numbered 5, after V lost 6 bases and J lost 3 bases. The germline V gene encodes CDR1 SQVTM and CDR2 ANQGSEA. CDR3 length equals 13 residues. CDR3 amino acids: CSVGQGIDYEQYF. DNA for the CDR3: TGCAGCGTGGGACAGGGGATAGACTACGAGCAGTACTTC.

The chain is built from TRBV5-5 and TRBJ1-1; 7 bases are a match to TRBD1. The CDR3 runs 16 residues. Germline V lookup: CDR1 SGHKS, CDR2 YYEKEE (reference sequence). The junction had 7 bases not matched to a gene; V was cut back by 2 bases and J by 0 bases. The CDR3 region is CASSLRGGGLNTEAFF. CDR3 sequence (DNA): TGTGCCAGCAGCTTACGAGGGGGCGGGCTGAACACTGAAGCTTTCTTT. The full variable domain, in which reference TRBV5-5 and TRBJ1-1 provide the parts outside the CDR3, is DAGVTQSPTHLIKTRGQQVTLRCSPISGHKSVSWYQQVLGQGPQFIFQYYEKEERGRGNFPDRFSARQFPNYSSELNVNALLLGDSALYLCASSLRGGGLNTEAFFGQGTRLTVV.

This chain connects TRBV5-1 to TRBJ2-3, with 10 bases that match TRBD2. Germline CDR1 and CDR2: SGHRS and YFSETQ. The CDR3 has 14 residues. J gave up 5 bases and V 4 bases, and 4 bases lay outside the gene matches. This CDR3 reads CASSAGLAEDTQYF. CDR3 DNA: TGCGCCAGCAGCGCCGGACTAGCGGAAGATACGCAGTATTTT.

The CDR3 loop is CASSAPSSQRRQFF. The DNA for the CDR3 is TGTGCCAGCAGCGCCCCTTCGTCCCAGCGCCGACAGTTCTTC. The gene calls are TRBV7-2 and TRBJ2-1; D uncertain. CDR1 and CDR2 from the germline V gene are SGHTA and FQGNSA. V was cut by 5 bases and J by 13 bases, with 21 bases left in between. There are 14 residues in the CDR3.

The chain couples TRBV6-5 to TRBJ2-7, with TRBD1 matching over 9 bases. Trimming removed 2 bases from V and 0 bases from J; junction bases left unmatched: 2. CDR3 size: 15 residues. CDR1 and CDR2 (germline): MNHEY, SVGAGI. The CDR3 spells CASSYPGQGSYEQYF. In DNA form, the CDR3 reads TGTGCCAGCAGTTACCCGGGACAGGGCTCCTACGAGCAGTACTTC.

The chain is built from TRBV12-3 or TRBV12-4 and TRBJ2-7; possibly TRBD1 or TRBD2 for D (5 bases each). The CDR3 totals 13 residues. V was pared by 4 bases and J by 6 bases, with 13 bases between. DNA of the CDR3: TGTGCCAGCAGTTCTGAGGGGATGGGCGAGCAGTACTTC. Encoded protein: CASSSEGMGEQYF.

This clonotype was detected only a few times. V is TRBV20-1 and J is TRBJ2-3; D may be TRBD2 (5 bases). The CDR3 has 15 residues. CDR1 and CDR2 (germline): DFQATT, SNEGSKA (reference sequence). The germline V and J ends were trimmed by 0 bases and 7 bases, with 17 bases remaining between them. In DNA form, the CDR3 reads TGCAGTGCTAGAGATGTGGCTAGCCCTCCCAATACGCAGTATTTT. It yields the protein CSARDVASPPNTQYF.

Only a few counts were recorded for this clonotype. This rearrangement joins TRBV28 to TRBJ2-2; D uncertain. The length of the CDR3 is 16 residues. Looked up from germline, CDR1 is MDHEN and CDR2 is SYDVKM. Trimming cost V 4 bases and J 6 bases, with 18 bases left between them. The CDR3 loop is CASSSLGKGNPGELFF. Here the CDR3 DNA reads TGTGCCAGCAGTTCCCTAGGAAAGGGCAACCCCGGGGAGCTGTTTTTT.

V is TRBV7-2 and J is TRBJ2-5; 8 nucleotides match TRBD2. CDR1 is SGHTA, CDR2 FQGNSA, per germline. CDR3 length: 16 amino acids. The J segment lost 0 bases and the V segment lost 1 base, leaving 4 bases of the junction unmatched. CDR3 sequence: CASSLVSGGNQETQYF. DNA of the CDR3: TGTGCCAGCAGCTTAGTGAGCGGGGGCAACCAAGAGACCCAGTACTTC.

This clonotype was counted ten times or more. The chain combines TRBV12-3 or TRBV12-4 with TRBJ2-1, with 8 positions matching TRBD1. The CDR3 has 16 residues. The V and J ends lost 2 bases and 5 bases, in that order; junction bases with no gene match: 8. In DNA, the CDR3 is TGTGCCAGCAGTTTAAGGGGGACAGGAGAGAACAATGAGCAGTTCTTC. Encoded protein: CASSLRGTGENNEQFF.

Ten or more counts support this clonotype. This sequence joins TRBV12-3 or TRBV12-4 and TRBJ1-5; D possibly corresponds to TRBD1 (5 bases). The CDR3 is made up of 15 amino acids. V was shortened by 6 bases and J by 5 bases, with 17 bases between the two germline ends. The CDR3 sequence is CASSHTPAGDQPQHF. The CDR3 bases are TGTGCCAGCAGCCACACACCGGCGGGGGATCAGCCCCAGCATTTT.

V is TRBV4-2 and J is TRBJ2-7, with a possible D match to TRBD2 (5 bases). The CDR3 runs to 16 residues. Germline V gene sequence: CDR1 LGHNA, CDR2 YNFKEQ. V lost 0 bases, J lost 0 bases, and 12 bases lay in between. In nucleotides, the CDR3 is TGTGCCAGCAGCCAAGAGGTCCTAGCAAGCTCCTACGAGCAGTACTTC. This sequence encodes CASSQEVLASSYEQYF.

Remarks on this clonotype: Because the CDR3 is missing its conserved closing phenylalanine or tryptophan, this is likely a read error. The rearrangement links TRBV20-1 to TRBJ1-2; D not resolved. Germline V gives CDR1 DFQATT, CDR2 SNEGSKA (reference sequence). Trimming took 3 bases from V and 5 from J, leaving 10 bases between them. This CDR3 contains 12 residues. CDR3 coding DNA: TGCAGTGCTAGTTTAACGGATTATGGCTACACCCTC. It codes for CSASLTDYGYTL.

The CDR3 sequence is CASSLPDRGGTYEQYF. CDR3 in DNA: TGTGCCAGCAGTTTACCAGACAGGGGAGGAACCTACGAGCAGTACTTC. The J gene is TRBJ2-7, the V gene TRBV28; 8 positions match TRBD1. Germline V gives CDR1 MDHEN, CDR2 SYDVKM. V lost 2 bases to trimming and J lost 2 bases; unmatched junction nucleotides: 8. This CDR3 spans 16 amino acids.

This clonotype has more than one count but fewer than ten. The CDR3 spells CSSSKLGQGDAAFF. CDR3 nucleotide sequence: TGCAGCTCCAGCAAACTAGGTCAGGGGGATGCAGCTTTCTTT. The chain employs TRBV29-1 and TRBJ1-1; 7 bases map to TRBD1. There are 14 residues in the CDR3. The V gene's germline CDR1 is SQVTM and CDR2 ANQGSEA. Trimming took 8 bases from V and 10 from J; bases not matched to a gene: 19.

This clonotype was detected a few times. This rearrangement joins TRBV4-2 to TRBJ2-1; 11 bases agree with TRBD2. J lost 7 bases, V lost 4 bases, and 9 bases had no gene match. The CDR3 is 16 amino acids. Germline loops: CDR1 LGHNA, CDR2 YNFKEQ. For the CDR3, the DNA is TGTGCCAGCAGCCGACTTAGCGGGAGGGCCGGGAATGAGCAGTTCTTC. It encodes CASSRLSGRAGNEQFF.

J is TRBJ2-2 and V is TRBV12-5; tentative D call: TRBD1 (6 bases). Deletions cut 3 bases from V and 3 bases from J, with 14 bases between. Germline assignment: CDR1 LGHNT and CDR2 FRNRAP. The CDR3 runs to 16 residues. This CDR3 is CASGFGRDKYTGELFF. CDR3 bases: TGTGCTAGTGGTTTCGGCCGGGACAAATACACCGGGGAGCTGTTTTTT.

The chain combines TRBV15 with TRBJ2-1; TRBD2 agrees at 7 bases. Germline V gene lookup returns CDR1 LNHNV and CDR2 YYDKDF (reference sequence). The CDR3 runs 15 residues. With V trimmed by 8 bases and J by 3 bases, 10 bases remained unmatched. The CDR3 bases are TGTGCCACCGCCTATGCGGGAGTGGTCTACAATGAGCAGTTCTTC. Its translation is CATAYAGVVYNEQFF.

This clonotype was seen a handful of times. This sequence joins TRBV5-5 and TRBJ2-7, with 7 bases fitting TRBD1. The CDR3 contains 14 residues. V trimming: 2 bases; J trimming: 4 bases; junction bases outside the gene matches: 6. Germline V gives CDR1 SGHKS, CDR2 YYEKEE (reference sequence). The CDR3: CASSLQGYTYEQYF. In DNA form, the CDR3 reads TGTGCCAGCAGCTTACAGGGGTACACTTACGAGCAGTACTTC.

This clonotype occurred a few times. V is TRBV12-3 or TRBV12-4 and J is TRBJ1-5; 9 nucleotides line up with TRBD1. The CDR3 spans 15 residues. The trim removed 4 bases at V and 5 bases at J, leaving 6 bases unmatched. CDR3 amino acids: CASSSGQGFDQPQHF. The DNA for the CDR3 is TGTGCCAGCAGTTCGGGACAGGGTTTCGATCAGCCCCAGCATTTT.

This clonotype was found a few times. The chain couples TRBV20-1 to TRBJ1-1, with D possibly matching TRBD1 (5 bases). V was pared by 0 bases and J by 5 bases, with 16 bases between. Per germline, CDR1 DFQATT and CDR2 SNEGSKA (reference sequence). The CDR3 length is 15 residues. The chain's CDR3 is CSARDWARGGTEAFF. The DNA of the CDR3 is TGCAGTGCTAGAGATTGGGCAAGGGGAGGGACTGAAGCTTTCTTT.

The CDR3 sequence: CASSPRRRDKGTEAFF. The CDR3 DNA reads TGTGCCAGCAGCCCCAGGCGGAGGGACAAGGGCACTGAAGCTTTCTTT. The V and J genes are TRBV11-2 and TRBJ1-1; D is perhaps TRBD1 (6 bases). CDR3 length: 16 amino acids. From germline, CDR1 is SGHAT and CDR2 FQNNGV. Deletions cut 5 bases from V and 4 bases from J, with 20 bases between.

The chain has TRBV2 and TRBJ2-7; 7 bases fit TRBD1. Trimming cost V 11 bases and J 4 bases; bases outside gene matches: 14. The germline V gene has CDR1 SNHLY and CDR2 FYNNEI. CDR3 length equals 14 residues. Here the CDR3 reads CAGGSGDSYYEQYF. CDR3 DNA: TGTGCCGGCGGCAGTGGGGACAGCTATTACGAGCAGTACTTC. The full variable domain, in which reference TRBV2 and TRBJ2-7 provide the parts outside the CDR3, is EPEVTQTPSHQVTQMGQEVILRCVPISNHLYFYWYRQILGQKVEFLVSFYNNEISEKSEIFDDQFSVERPDGSNFTLKIRSTKLEDSAMYFCAGGSGDSYYEQYFGPGTRLTVT.